This T cell receptor beta chain originates from a study of PD-L1 blockade in urothelial cancer. Whole-study context: Enrolled patients had been treated previously with 0 to 3 chemotherapy regimens. The study, taken as a whole, reports: Clonality of blood TCR below the median before treatment predicted better survival.

Method: immunoSEQ multiplex PCR; TCRdb's copy keeps in-frame clones and lacks some. Altogether 49,000 or so clones are present, 79% being singletons, with the ten largest covering 8.5% to 12%. Stated time point: pretreatment peripheral blood. Locally advanced or metastatic urothelial carcinoma was diagnosed in the patients. On this clone: Its antigen is unknown.

V lost 5 bases to trimming and J lost 0 bases, with 14 bases between them. CDR3 length: 16 residues. Germline CDR1 reads SGHAT; CDR2 reads FQNNGV. The TCR originated in a man between 65 and 79 years old with urothelial cancer. The rearrangement uses TRBV11-2 and TRBJ1-5; D gene uncertain. This specimen was PBMCs, taken around atezolizumab (anti-PD-L1) treatment. CDR3 in amino acids: CASSPGRRNSNQPQHF. In DNA form, the CDR3 reads TGTGCCAGCAGCCCGGGGAGACGGAATAGCAATCAGCCCCAGCATTTT.